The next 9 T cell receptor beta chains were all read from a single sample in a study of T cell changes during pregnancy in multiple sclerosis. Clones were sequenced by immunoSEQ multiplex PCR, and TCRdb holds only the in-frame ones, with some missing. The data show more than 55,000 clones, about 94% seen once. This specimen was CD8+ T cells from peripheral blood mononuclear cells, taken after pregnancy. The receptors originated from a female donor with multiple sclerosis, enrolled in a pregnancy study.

This CDR3 reads CASSYISGSIGNEQFF. For the CDR3, the DNA is TGTGCCAGCAGCTATATTAGCGGGAGTATAGGCAATGAGCAGTTCTTC. This sequence joins TRBV2 and TRBJ2-1, with 9 positions matching TRBD2. Per germline, CDR1 SNHLY and CDR2 FYNNEI. The CDR3 has 16 residues. Unmatched junction bases numbered 12, after V lost 6 bases and J lost 6 bases.

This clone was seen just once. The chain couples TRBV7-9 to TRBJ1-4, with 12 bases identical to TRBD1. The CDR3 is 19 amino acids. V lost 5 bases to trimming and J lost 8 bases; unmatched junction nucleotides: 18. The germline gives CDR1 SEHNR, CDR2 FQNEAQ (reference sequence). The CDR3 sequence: CASSMFLSGTGGGREKLFF. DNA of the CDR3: TGTGCCAGCAGCATGTTTCTCTCCGGGACAGGGGGCGGTAGGGAAAAACTGTTTTTT.

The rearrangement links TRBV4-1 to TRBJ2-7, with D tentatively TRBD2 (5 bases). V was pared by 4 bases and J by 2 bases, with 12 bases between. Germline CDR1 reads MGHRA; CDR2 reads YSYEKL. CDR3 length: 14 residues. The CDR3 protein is CASSPLPGTYEQYF. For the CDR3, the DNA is TGCGCCAGCAGCCCCCTTCCCGGGACCTACGAGCAGTACTTC.

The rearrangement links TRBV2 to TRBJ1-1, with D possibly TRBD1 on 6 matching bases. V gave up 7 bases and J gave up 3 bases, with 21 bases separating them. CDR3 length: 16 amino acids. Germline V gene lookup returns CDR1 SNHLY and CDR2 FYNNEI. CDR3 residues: CASNDPDSPRDTEAFF. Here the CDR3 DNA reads TGTGCCAGCAACGACCCGGACAGCCCCAGGGACACTGAAGCTTTCTTT.

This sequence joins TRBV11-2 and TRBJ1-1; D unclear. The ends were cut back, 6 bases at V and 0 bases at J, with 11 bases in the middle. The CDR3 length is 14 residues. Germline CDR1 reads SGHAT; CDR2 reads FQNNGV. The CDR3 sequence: CASSPMAVNTEAFF. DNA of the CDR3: TGTGCCAGCAGTCCTATGGCGGTGAACACTGAAGCTTTCTTT.

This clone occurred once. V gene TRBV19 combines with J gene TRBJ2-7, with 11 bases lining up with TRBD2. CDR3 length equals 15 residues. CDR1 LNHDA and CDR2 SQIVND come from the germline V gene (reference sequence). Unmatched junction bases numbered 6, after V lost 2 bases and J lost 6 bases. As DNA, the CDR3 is TGTGCCAGTAGTATATCTCGACTAGCGGGAATCGAGCAGTACTTC. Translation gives CASSISRLAGIEQYF.

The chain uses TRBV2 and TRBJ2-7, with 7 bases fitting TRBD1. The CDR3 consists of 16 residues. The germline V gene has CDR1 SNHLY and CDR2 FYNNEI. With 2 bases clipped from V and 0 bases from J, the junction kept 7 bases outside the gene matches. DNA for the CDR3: TGTGCCAGCAGTGAAAAAAGGGCAGGGGGCTCCTACGAGCAGTACTTC. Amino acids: CASSEKRAGGSYEQYF.

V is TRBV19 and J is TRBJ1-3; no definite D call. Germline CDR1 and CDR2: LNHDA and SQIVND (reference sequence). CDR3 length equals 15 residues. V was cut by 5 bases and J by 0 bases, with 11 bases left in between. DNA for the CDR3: TGTGCCAGTAGTCCCAGTTCTCACTCTGGAAACACCATATATTTT. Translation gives CASSPSSHSGNTIYF. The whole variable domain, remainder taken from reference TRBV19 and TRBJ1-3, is DGGITQSPKYLFRKEGQNVTLSCEQNLNHDAMYWYRQDPGQGLRLIYYSQIVNDFQKGDIAEGYSVSREKKESFPLTVTSAQKNPTAFYLCASSPSSHSGNTIYFGEGSWLTVV.

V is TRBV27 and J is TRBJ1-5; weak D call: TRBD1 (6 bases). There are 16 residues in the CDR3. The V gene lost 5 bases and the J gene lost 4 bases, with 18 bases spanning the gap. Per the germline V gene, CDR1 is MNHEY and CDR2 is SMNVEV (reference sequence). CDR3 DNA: TGTGCCAGCAGTCTATTAACGCCACAGGGAAATCAGCCCCAGCATTTT. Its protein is CASSLLTPQGNQPQHF.